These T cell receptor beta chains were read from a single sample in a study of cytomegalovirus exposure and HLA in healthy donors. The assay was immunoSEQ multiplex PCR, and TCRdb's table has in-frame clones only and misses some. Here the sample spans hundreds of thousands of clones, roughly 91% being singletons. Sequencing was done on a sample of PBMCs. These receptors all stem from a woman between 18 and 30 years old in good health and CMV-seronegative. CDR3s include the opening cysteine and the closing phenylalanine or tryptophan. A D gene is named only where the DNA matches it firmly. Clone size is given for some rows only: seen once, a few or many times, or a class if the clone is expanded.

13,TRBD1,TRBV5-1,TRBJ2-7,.,CASAQQGAHEQYF,TGCGCCAGCGCGCAACAGGGGGCCCACGAGCAGTACTTC
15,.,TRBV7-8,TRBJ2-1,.,CASSPGGLRVHEQFF,TGTGCCAGCAGCCCAGGGGGACTCCGAGTCCATGAGCAGTTCTTC
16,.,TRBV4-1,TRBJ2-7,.,CASSQVVVGANYEQYF,TGCGCCAGCAGCCAAGTAGTTGTTGGGGCAAACTACGAGCAGTACTTC
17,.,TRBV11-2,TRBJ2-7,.,CASSLAGVQDPFYEQYF,TGTGCCAGCAGCTTAGCCGGGGTCCAGGATCCCTTCTACGAGCAGTACTTC
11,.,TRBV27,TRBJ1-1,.,CASSEDTEAFF,TGTGCCAGCAGCGAGGACACTGAAGCTTTCTTT
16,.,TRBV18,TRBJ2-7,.,CASSPPPGGISYEQYF,TGTGCCAGCTCACCCCCCCCCGGCGGGATCTCCTACGAGCAGTACTTC
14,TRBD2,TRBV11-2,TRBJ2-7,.,CASSLVAGAGEQYF,TGTGCCAGCAGCTTAGTAGCGGGGGCGGGAGAGCAGTACTTC
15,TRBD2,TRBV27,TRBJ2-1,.,CASSFVAGGYNEQFF,TGTGCCAGCAGTTTTGTGGCGGGGGGGTACAATGAGCAGTTCTTC
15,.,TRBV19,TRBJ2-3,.,CASSTTRRARDTQYF,TGTGCCAGTAGCACAACTCGGAGGGCGAGAGATACGCAGTATTTT
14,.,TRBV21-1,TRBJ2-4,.,CASSRDRGRNIQYF,TGTGCCAGCAGCAGGGACAGGGGTCGAAACATTCAGTACTTC
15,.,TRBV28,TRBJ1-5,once,CASILSSVGNQPQHF,TGTGCCAGTATACTATCTTCGGTGGGCAATCAGCCCCAGCATTTT
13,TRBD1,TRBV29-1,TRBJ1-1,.,CSVATDRDTEAFF,TGCAGCGTTGCCACTGACAGGGACACTGAAGCTTTCTTT
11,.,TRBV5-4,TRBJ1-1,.,CASSLAGGAFF,TGTGCCAGCAGCTTGGCCGGAGGGGCTTTCTTT
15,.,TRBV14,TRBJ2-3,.,CASSFWGPPADTQYF,TGTGCCAGCAGTTTCTGGGGCCCCCCGGCCGATACGCAGTATTTT
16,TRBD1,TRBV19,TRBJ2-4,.,CASSIAPGGAKNIQYF,TGTGCCAGTAGTATAGCCCCAGGGGGAGCCAAAAACATTCAGTACTTC
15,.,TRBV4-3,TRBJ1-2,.,CASSQDSQGIGGYTF,TGCGCCAGCAGCCAAGATTCTCAGGGGATTGGTGGCTACACCTTC
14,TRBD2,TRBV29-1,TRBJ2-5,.,CSVGGAGGRKTQYF,TGCAGCGTTGGAGGAGCGGGGGGCCGAAAGACCCAGTACTTC
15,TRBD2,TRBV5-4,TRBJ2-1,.,CASSLGLAGENEQFF,TGTGCCAGCAGCCTTGGACTAGCGGGGGAAAATGAGCAGTTCTTC
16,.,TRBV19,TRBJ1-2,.,CASSPTPGGQLYGYTF,TGTGCCAGTAGTCCAACCCCCGGGGGGCAGTTGTATGGCTACACCTTC
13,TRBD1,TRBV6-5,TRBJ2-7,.,CASAWNRGYEQYF,TGTGCCAGCGCATGGAACAGGGGCTACGAGCAGTACTTC
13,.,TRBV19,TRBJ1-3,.,CASSPTGGNTIYF,TGTGCCAGTAGTCCTACAGGGGGAAACACCATATATTTT
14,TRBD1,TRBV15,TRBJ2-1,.,CATSPRTGGEIWFF,TGTGCCACCAGCCCGCGGACAGGGGGAGAAATCTGGTTCTTC
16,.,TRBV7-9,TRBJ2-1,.,CASSFGGPSSYNEQFF,TGTGCCAGCAGCTTTGGGGGCCCGAGCTCCTACAATGAGCAGTTCTTC
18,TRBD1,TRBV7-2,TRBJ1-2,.,CASSLGAVWTGRNYGYTF,TGTGCCAGCAGCTTAGGGGCCGTTTGGACAGGGAGGAACTATGGCTACACCTTC
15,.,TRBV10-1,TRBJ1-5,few,CASSGRTDRNQPQHF,TGCGCCAGCAGTGGGCGTACCGACAGGAATCAGCCCCAGCATTTT
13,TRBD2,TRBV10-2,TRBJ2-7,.,CASSEGGAYEQYF,TGCGCCAGCAGTGAGGGGGGGGCCTACGAGCAGTACTTC
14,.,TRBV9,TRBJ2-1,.,CASSVTVGGNEQFF,TGTGCCAGCAGCGTGACAGTCGGGGGCAATGAGCAGTTCTTC
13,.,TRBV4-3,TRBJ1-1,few,CASSQDRSTEAFF,TGCGCCAGCAGCCAAGATCGGAGCACTGAAGCTTTCTTT
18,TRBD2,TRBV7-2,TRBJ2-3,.,CASSPMRAGRVFTDTQYF,TGTGCCAGCAGCCCGATGAGAGCGGGGCGAGTCTTCACAGATACGCAGTATTTT